The present T cell receptor beta chain was sequenced within a study of cytomegalovirus exposure and HLA in healthy donors. On this clone itself: Its antigen is unknown.

The V gene lost 2 bases and the J gene lost 4 bases, with 6 bases spanning the gap. The CDR3 extends over 12 amino acids. Germline V gives CDR1 SGHAT, CDR2 FQNNGV. Study-wide points: Confirmation was obtained in vitro that three CMV-associated chains are specific for CMV antigens.

Primers for the PCR totalled 60 Vbeta and 13 Jbeta. TCRdb's copy holds only in-frame clones and misses some; the assay was immunoSEQ multiplex PCR. The data show around 300,000 clones, just under 85% seen once. J is TRBJ2-7 and V is TRBV11-2; D perhaps matches TRBD1 (6 bases). This receptor was identified in a woman in her thirties or forties in good health and CMV-seropositive. The sequenced sample was PBMCs. CDR3 in DNA: TGTGCCAGCAGCTTAACAGGGTACGAGCAGTACTTC. Its translation: CASSLTGYEQYF.